This passage covers 22 T cell receptor beta chains from one sample sequenced in a study of molecular identifiers for immune sequencing clone quantification. In TCRdb, the PCR reads were re-called with MiXCR into one record per CDR3 protein. The repertoire consists of 600,000 to 650,000 distinct CDR3 sequences, with 15% to 20% occurring once and the leading ten covering about 0.9%. Sample: naive CD8+ T cells from blood, with Jurkat cell RNA spiked in. Subset specified: FACS-sorted CD8+CD4-CCR7+CD45RA+ naive T cells. The receptors were sampled from a human donor in good health. Some libraries in this study had Jurkat cell RNA spiked in.

For this clonotype: A much larger clone differs by one base, so this may be a read error. The chain links TRBV6-5 to TRBJ2-2; 10 nucleotides match TRBD1. CDR1 and CDR2 (germline): MNHEY, SVGAGI. After removal of 2 bases from V and 0 bases from J, the junction contained 9 bases not matched to a gene. This CDR3 is built from 19 residues. CDR3 in amino acids: CASSYHIFGQGANTGELFF. The CDR3 DNA reads TGTGCCAGCAGTTACCATATCTTCGGACAGGGGGCGAACACCGGGGAGCTGTTTTTT.

This clonotype was observed a handful of times. The V call is TRBV19, the J call TRBJ2-7, with TRBD1 matching over 7 bases. This CDR3 has 15 amino acids. Germline V CDR1 and CDR2: LNHDA, SQIVND (reference sequence). V trimming: 3 bases; J trimming: 2 bases; junction bases outside the gene matches: 7. The CDR3 protein is CASSMGQGVAYEQYF. The CDR3 bases are TGTGCCAGTAGTATGGGGCAGGGGGTGGCCTACGAGCAGTACTTC.

This clonotype came up many times. The V gene is TRBV5-6, the J gene TRBJ2-7; D not certain. Germline CDR1 is SGHDT and CDR2 is YYEEEE. Trimming stripped 0 bases from V and 3 bases from J, with 10 bases between. This CDR3 has 14 residues. Here the CDR3 reads CASSLEFRIYEQYF. The CDR3 coding sequence is TGTGCCAGCAGCTTGGAGTTTCGAATCTACGAGCAGTACTTC.

This clonotype has at least ten counts. The gene calls are TRBV4-3 and TRBJ1-1; D is uncertain. The CDR3 is 12 amino acids. Deletions cut 1 base from V and 5 bases from J, with 5 bases between. Germline CDR1 LGHNA, CDR2 YSLEER. The CDR3 nucleotides read TGCGCCAGCAGCCAAGGGCAGACTGAAGCTTTCTTT. Protein sequence: CASSQGQTEAFF.

In its sample, this clonotype was seen many times. This sequence joins TRBV7-2 and TRBJ2-7, with 8 positions matching TRBD1. The CDR3 length is 15 residues. CDR1 and CDR2 (germline): SGHTA, FQGNSA. V gave up 5 bases and J gave up 4 bases; unmatched junction bases: 10. In nucleotides, the CDR3 is TGTGCCAGCAGCCCCTCGACAGGGGCCTTGTACGAGCAGTACTTC. Translation: CASSPSTGALYEQYF.

This clonotype was found many times. The chain uses TRBV5-5 and TRBJ1-1, with D possibly being TRBD1 (6 bases). The germline CDR1 and CDR2 sequences are SGHKS and YYEKEE (reference sequence). The CDR3 is made up of 15 amino acids. V was clipped by 3 bases and J by 0 bases, with 12 bases between them. The CDR3 bases are TGTGCCAGCAGCTCGCTGACAGGTGTGAACACTGAAGCTTTCTTT. It specifies CASSSLTGVNTEAFF. Filled out from reference TRBV5-5 and TRBJ1-1, the complete variable domain reads DAGVTQSPTHLIKTRGQQVTLRCSPISGHKSVSWYQQVLGQGPQFIFQYYEKEERGRGNFPDRFSARQFPNYSSELNVNALLLGDSALYLCASSSLTGVNTEAFFGQGTRLTVV.

This clonotype has a count of ten or more. This chain connects TRBV6-6 to TRBJ2-5; D is perhaps TRBD1 (6 bases). The CDR3 has 16 amino acids. Germline values: CDR1 MNHNY, CDR2 SVGAGI (reference sequence). Trimming pared 0 bases from V and 1 base from J, leaving 12 bases between. CDR3 DNA sequence: TGTGCCAGCAGTTACTCCATGGGGACACGCCAAGAGACCCAGTACTTC. Translation: CASSYSMGTRQETQYF.

The table lists this clonotype with many counts. The CDR3 DNA is TGTGCCAGCCAGCCTTACCAAGGGGCTGGGGCCAACGTCCTGACTTTC. It encodes CASQPYQGAGANVLTF. This sequence joins TRBV19 and TRBJ2-6, with D possibly matching TRBD1 (5 bases). This CDR3 spans 16 amino acids. V was cut by 9 bases and J by 2 bases, with 17 bases left in between. Looked up from germline, CDR1 is LNHDA and CDR2 is SQIVND (reference sequence). The whole variable domain, remainder taken from reference TRBV19 and TRBJ2-6, is DGGITQSPKYLFRKEGQNVTLSCEQNLNHDAMYWYRQDPGQGLRLIYYSQIVNDFQKGDIAEGYSVSREKKESFPLTVTSAQKNPTAFYLCASQPYQGAGANVLTFGAGSRLTVL.

This clonotype was observed a handful of times. The CDR3 does not end in the conserved phenylalanine or tryptophan, so this is likely a read error. The chain joins TRBV9 to TRBJ2-3; possibly TRBD1 for D (6 bases). CDR1 is SGDLS, CDR2 YYNGEE, per germline. This CDR3 spans 15 amino acids. V lost 0 bases to trimming and J lost 4 bases, with 12 bases between them. The CDR3 nucleotides are TGTGCCAGCAGCGTAGGGACAGAAACCGCAGATACGCAGTATTCT. This encodes CASSVGTETADTQYS.

A remark on this clonotype: A much larger clone differs by one base, so this may be a read error. The chain links TRBV4-1 to TRBJ2-1, with 8 positions matching TRBD1. This CDR3 contains 16 residues. V was clipped by 2 bases and J by 2 bases; unmatched bases: 5. Germline loops: CDR1 MGHRA, CDR2 YSYEKL. This chain's CDR3 is CASSQCTGGTYNEQFF. The CDR3 bases are TGCGCCAGCAGCCAATGTACAGGGGGAACCTACAATGAGCAGTTCTTC.

Turning to this clonotype: A much larger clone differs by one base, so this may be a read error. V is TRBV2 and J is TRBJ1-4; 7 bases are shared with TRBD1. The CDR3 runs to 15 residues. CDR1 is SNHLY and CDR2 is FYNNEI in the germline V gene. The V and J ends lost 6 bases and 4 bases, in that order; junction bases with no gene match: 8. The CDR3 region has the DNA TGTGCCAGCAGCCAGGGGGGATTAAGTAATGAAAAACTGTTTTTT. Protein: CASSQGGLSNEKLFF.

This clonotype was seen a few times. The J gene is TRBJ1-3, the V gene TRBV2; no reliable D call. CDR3 length: 15 residues. Germline loops: CDR1 SNHLY, CDR2 FYNNEI. Trimming removed 5 bases at V and 1 base at J, with 12 bases between. The chain's CDR3 is CASSLWEISGNTIYF. CDR3 nucleotide sequence: TGTGCCAGCAGTCTATGGGAGATATCTGGAAACACCATATATTTT.

This clonotype has a count of ten or more. V is TRBV5-1 and J is TRBJ1-1; D gene unclear. CDR1 is SGHRS, CDR2 YFSETQ, per germline. V shed 6 bases and J shed 5 bases, with 14 bases lying between them. The CDR3 has 13 amino acids. The CDR3 DNA follows: TGCGCCAGCACCCCTAGCTTGGGGACTGAAGCTTTCTTT. Protein product: CASTPSLGTEAFF.

This clonotype was recorded at least ten times. The chain uses TRBV3-1 and TRBJ1-1; D call uncertain. From germline, CDR1 is LGHDT and CDR2 YNNKEL (reference sequence). Trimming cost V 4 bases and J 4 bases, with 10 bases left between them. The CDR3 has 13 residues. As DNA, the CDR3 is TGTGCCAGCAGCCTGGGGATTGTCACTGAAGCTTTCTTT. Protein: CASSLGIVTEAFF.

With regard to this clonotype: As the CDR3 is not closed by the conserved phenylalanine or tryptophan, this likely results from a read error. V is TRBV11-2 and J is TRBJ2-1, with 10 bases lining up with TRBD1. The CDR3 runs to 14 residues. The V segment lost 1 base and the J segment 7 bases; nucleotides outside the gene matches: 1. The germline CDR1 and CDR2 sequences are SGHAT and FQNNGV. The CDR3 bases are TGTGCCAGCAGCTTAGGACAGGGGGCAAATGAGCAGTTCTCC. It is translated as CASSLGQGANEQFS.

The DNA for the CDR3 is TGTGCTAGTGGAATCGGGACTATTTATGGCAATGAGCAGTTCTTC. Translated: CASGIGTIYGNEQFF. This chain uses TRBV12-5 with TRBJ2-1, with 7 nucleotides matching TRBD2. With V trimmed by 6 bases and J by 6 bases, 11 bases remained unmatched. CDR1 and CDR2 (germline): LGHNT, FRNRAP. CDR3 size: 15 residues.

The CDR3 protein is CASSAPPGQTRGEKLFF. DNA of the CDR3: TGCGCCAGCAGCGCACCTCCGGGACAGACCCGAGGGGAAAAACTGTTTTTT. This rearrangement joins TRBV5-1 to TRBJ1-4; 7 bases align to TRBD1. Germline V gene sequence: CDR1 SGHRS, CDR2 YFSETQ. CDR3 length: 17 amino acids. Unmatched junction bases numbered 17, after V lost 4 bases and J lost 8 bases. The whole variable domain, filled in from reference TRBV5-1 and TRBJ1-4, reads KAGVTQTPRYLIKTRGQQVTLSCSPISGHRSVSWYQQTPGQGLQFLFEYFSETQRNKGNFPGRFSGRQFSNSRSEMNVSTLELGDSALYLCASSAPPGQTRGEKLFFGSGTQLSVL.

This clonotype turned up a few times. The V gene is TRBV20-1, the J gene TRBJ1-1; perhaps TRBD1 as D (5 bases). CDR1 is DFQATT and CDR2 is SNEGSKA in the germline V gene (reference sequence). Trimming removed 4 bases from V and 6 bases from J, with 12 bases in between. CDR3 size: 12 residues. CDR3 nucleotides: TGCAGTGCTAAGGGGACTAACGCTGAAGCTTTCTTT. Translation: CSAKGTNAEAFF.

V and J are TRBV6-2 or TRBV6-3 and TRBJ2-1; TRBD2 agrees at 15 bases. This CDR3 is built from 20 residues. The V gene's germline CDR1 is MNHEY and CDR2 SVGEGT. The J segment lost 3 bases and the V segment lost 6 bases, leaving 15 bases of the junction unmatched. The CDR3 here is CASSLGLAGGPLEVYNEQFF. The CDR3 coding sequence is TGTGCCAGCAGCCTCGGACTAGCGGGAGGGCCTCTGGAGGTCTACAATGAGCAGTTCTTC.

As regards this clonotype: A much larger clone lies a single base off, so this may be a read error. The chain recombines TRBV2 with TRBJ1-1; D remains unclear. Germline V gene sequence: CDR1 SNHLY, CDR2 FYNNEI. The CDR3 covers 13 residues. CDR3 sequence: CASSEDGDTGAFF. In DNA form, the CDR3 reads TGTGCCAGCAGTGAGGACGGGGATACTGGAGCTTTCTTT.

On this clonotype: At one end, the junction sequence differs from germline, possibly due to a read error. The chain carries TRBV30 and TRBJ2-1; D unclear. CDR3 length: 13 residues. In germline, CDR1 is GTSNPN, CDR2 SVGIG (reference sequence). Written as DNA, the CDR3 is TGTGCCTGGGGTGTGGGCAGTTACAATGAGCAGTTCTTC. Translation gives CAWGVGSYNEQFF.

This clonotype has a count of ten or more. The chain is built from TRBV7-2 and TRBJ2-5; TRBD2 aligns across 13 bases. V dropped 4 bases and J dropped 1; count of bases not matched to a gene: 12. Germline V gene sequence: CDR1 SGHTA, CDR2 FQGNSA. This CDR3 comprises 19 residues. The CDR3, as DNA: TGTGCCAGCAGCTCTCCCCGGGCGGGACTAGCGGGGAGCCAAGAGACCCAGTACTTC. Encoded protein: CASSSPRAGLAGSQETQYF.